These T cell receptor beta chains were read from a single sample in a study of blood T cell repertoires in COVID-19. TCRdb keeps only in-frame clones here, not all; method: immunoSEQ multiplex PCR. The sample yields about 190,000 clones, approximately 88% seen once. Sample: PBMCs or T cells enriched from blood (not recorded which). These receptors were obtained from a young woman who had recovered from COVID-19. The CDR3 runs from the conserved cysteine through the conserved F or W. The order of the fields is D gene, J gene, V gene, clone size, CDR3 length, CDR3 DNA, CDR3 protein. A D gene is named only where the DNA matches it firmly. The size of a clone is reported for some rows only, either as once, few or many, or as a class for expanded clones.

d_call: TRBD1; j_call: TRBJ2-3; v_call: TRBV7-9; clone_size: -; cdr3_length: 15; cdr3_nt: TGTGCCAGCAGCTTAGAGGGGGCCGGGGCAGATACGCAGTATTTT; cdr3_aa: CASSLEGAGADTQYF
d_call: -; j_call: TRBJ1-2; v_call: TRBV7-9; clone_size: once; cdr3_length: 13; cdr3_nt: TGTGCCAGCAGCTTAGCCTGGGACTGGGGCTACACCTTC; cdr3_aa: CASSLAWDWGYTF
d_call: -; j_call: TRBJ2-5; v_call: TRBV9; clone_size: -; cdr3_length: 14; cdr3_nt: TGTGCCAGCAGCTATTCAGGGGGGCAAGAGACCCAGTACTTC; cdr3_aa: CASSYSGGQETQYF
d_call: TRBD1; j_call: TRBJ1-5; v_call: TRBV6-4; clone_size: -; cdr3_length: 15; cdr3_nt: TGTGCCAGCAGCCCCGGAGCAGGGGGCGACCAGCCCCAGCATTTT; cdr3_aa: CASSPGAGGDQPQHF
d_call: -; j_call: TRBJ2-7; v_call: TRBV30; clone_size: once; cdr3_length: 13; cdr3_nt: TGTGCCTGGAGTGAGGGCAGGGCCTACGAGCAGTACTTC; cdr3_aa: CAWSEGRAYEQYF
d_call: -; j_call: TRBJ1-1; v_call: TRBV6-2/TRBV6-3; clone_size: -; cdr3_length: 13; cdr3_nt: TGTGCCAGCAACCCACGAGGTGGCACTGAAGCTTTCTTT; cdr3_aa: CASNPRGGTEAFF
d_call: TRBD2; j_call: TRBJ2-1; v_call: TRBV6-6; clone_size: -; cdr3_length: 16; cdr3_nt: TGTGCCAGCGTTCGGGGGGGTCTAGCGGGGAATAATGAGCAGTTCTTC; cdr3_aa: CASVRGGLAGNNEQFF
d_call: -; j_call: TRBJ1-1; v_call: TRBV19; clone_size: -; cdr3_length: 13; cdr3_nt: TGTGCCACTAACGACAGCTGGAGCACTGAAGCTTTCTTT; cdr3_aa: CATNDSWSTEAFF
d_call: TRBD1; j_call: TRBJ1-1; v_call: TRBV6-5; clone_size: -; cdr3_length: 14; cdr3_nt: TGTGCCAGCAGCCAAAGACAGGGCCAGACTGAAGCTTTCTTT; cdr3_aa: CASSQRQGQTEAFF
d_call: TRBD1; j_call: TRBJ1-1; v_call: TRBV2; clone_size: few; cdr3_length: 15; cdr3_nt: TGTGCCAGCCGGGGACAGGGAGGAATGAACACTGAAGCTTTCTTT; cdr3_aa: CASRGQGGMNTEAFF
d_call: TRBD1; j_call: TRBJ2-3; v_call: TRBV19; clone_size: -; cdr3_length: 14; cdr3_nt: TGTGCCAGTAGTCGGGACAGGGGGATCGATACGCAGTATTTT; cdr3_aa: CASSRDRGIDTQYF
d_call: TRBD1; j_call: TRBJ1-3; v_call: TRBV11-2; clone_size: -; cdr3_length: 14; cdr3_nt: TGTGCCAGCAGCGCAGGGGGCGTTGGAAACACCATATATTTT; cdr3_aa: CASSAGGVGNTIYF